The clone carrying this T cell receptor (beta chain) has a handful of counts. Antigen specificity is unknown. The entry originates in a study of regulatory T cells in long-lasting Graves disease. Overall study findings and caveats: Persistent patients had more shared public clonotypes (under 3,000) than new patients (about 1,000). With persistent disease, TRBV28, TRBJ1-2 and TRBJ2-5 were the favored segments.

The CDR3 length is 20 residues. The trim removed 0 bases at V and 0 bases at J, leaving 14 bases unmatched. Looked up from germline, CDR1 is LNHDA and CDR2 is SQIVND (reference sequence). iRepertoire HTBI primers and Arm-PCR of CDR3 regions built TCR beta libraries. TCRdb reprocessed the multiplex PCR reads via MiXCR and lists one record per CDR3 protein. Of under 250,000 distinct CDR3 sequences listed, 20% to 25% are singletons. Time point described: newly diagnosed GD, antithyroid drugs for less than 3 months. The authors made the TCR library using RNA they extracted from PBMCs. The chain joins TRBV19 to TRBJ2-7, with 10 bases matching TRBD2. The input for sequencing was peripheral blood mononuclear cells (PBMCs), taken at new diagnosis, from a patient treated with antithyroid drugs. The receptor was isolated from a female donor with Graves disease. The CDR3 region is CASSIEGGAGLAAHSYEQYF. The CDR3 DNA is TGTGCCAGTAGTATAGAAGGGGGCGCTGGACTAGCGGCCCACTCCTACGAGCAGTACTTC. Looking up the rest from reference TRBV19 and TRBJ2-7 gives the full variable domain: DGGITQSPKYLFRKEGQNVTLSCEQNLNHDAMYWYRQDPGQGLRLIYYSQIVNDFQKGDIAEGYSVSREKKESFPLTVTSAQKNPTAFYLCASSIEGGAGLAAHSYEQYFGPGTRLTVT.